This TCR beta chain was captured by sequencing in a study of blood T cell repertoires in COVID-19. The protocol was immunoSEQ multiplex PCR, while the TCRdb copy is restricted to in-frame clones and leaves out a portion. The sample gives about 49,000 clones, under 85% of which show up once; 14% is in the top ten. CDR3 size: 14 residues. The V and J ends lost 2 bases and 1 base respectively, with 8 bases between them. In germline, CDR1 is MNHEY, CDR2 SVGEGT. V and J are TRBV6-2 or TRBV6-3 and TRBJ2-5, with D perhaps matching TRBD2 (5 bases). The sequencing input was peripheral blood. The TCR was taken from a human donor in a cohort sampled during active COVID-19. In DNA, the CDR3 is TGTGCCAGCAGTTACGGGAGTTTCCAAGAGACCCAGTACTTC. The encoded protein is CASSYGSFQETQYF.